This T cell receptor (beta chain) is from a study of T cell changes during pregnancy in multiple sclerosis. Method: immunoSEQ multiplex PCR; TCRdb's copy keeps in-frame clones and lacks some. This repertoire shows over 35,000 clones, around 94% found once; its top ten account for around 1.2%. Germline lookup yields CDR1 LNHDA and CDR2 SQIVND (reference sequence). The V and J ends lost 3 bases and 1 base, in that order; junction bases with no gene match: 3. This CDR3 has 15 residues. This sample comprised peripheral blood, obtained before pregnancy. The TCR comes from a female donor with multiple sclerosis, enrolled in a pregnancy study. The chain employs TRBV19 and TRBJ2-5, with 9 bases matching TRBD2. The CDR3, as DNA: TGTGCCAGTAGTATCCTAGCGGGGCCCCAAGAGACCCAGTACTTC. It specifies CASSILAGPQETQYF.